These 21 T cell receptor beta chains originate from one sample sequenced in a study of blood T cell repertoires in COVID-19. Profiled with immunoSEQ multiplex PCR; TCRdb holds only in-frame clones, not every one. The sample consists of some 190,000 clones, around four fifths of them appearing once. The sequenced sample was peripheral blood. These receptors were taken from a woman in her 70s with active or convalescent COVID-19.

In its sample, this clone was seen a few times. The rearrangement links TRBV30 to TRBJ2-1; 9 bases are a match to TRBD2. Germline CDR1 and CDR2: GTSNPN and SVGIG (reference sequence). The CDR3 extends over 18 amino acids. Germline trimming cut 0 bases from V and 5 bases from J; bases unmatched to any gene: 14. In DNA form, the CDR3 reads TGTGCCTGGAGTGTACATCTTTGGCGGGAGGGCGGGGACAATGAGCAGTTCTTC. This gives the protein CAWSVHLWREGGDNEQFF.

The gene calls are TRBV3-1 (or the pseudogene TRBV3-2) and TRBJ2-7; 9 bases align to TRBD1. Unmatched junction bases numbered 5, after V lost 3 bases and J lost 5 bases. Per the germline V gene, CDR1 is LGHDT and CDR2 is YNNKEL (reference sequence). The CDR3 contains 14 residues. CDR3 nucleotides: TGTGCCAGCAGCCATCTCACAGGGGGCGACGAGCAGTACTTC. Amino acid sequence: CASSHLTGGDEQYF.

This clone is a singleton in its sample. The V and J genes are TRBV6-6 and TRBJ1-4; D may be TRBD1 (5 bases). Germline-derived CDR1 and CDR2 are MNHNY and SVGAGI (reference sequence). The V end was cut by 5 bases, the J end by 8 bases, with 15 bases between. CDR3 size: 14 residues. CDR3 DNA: TGTGCCAGCAGTCCGACAGCCTCGGCCGAAAAACTGTTTTTT. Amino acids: CASSPTASAEKLFF.

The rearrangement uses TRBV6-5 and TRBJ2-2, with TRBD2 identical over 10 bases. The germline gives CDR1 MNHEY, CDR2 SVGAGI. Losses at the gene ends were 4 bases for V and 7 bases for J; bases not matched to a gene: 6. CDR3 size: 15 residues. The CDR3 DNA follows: TGTGCCAGCAGTTTTGCTAGCGGGAGTTACGGGGAGCTGTTTTTT. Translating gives CASSFASGSYGELFF.

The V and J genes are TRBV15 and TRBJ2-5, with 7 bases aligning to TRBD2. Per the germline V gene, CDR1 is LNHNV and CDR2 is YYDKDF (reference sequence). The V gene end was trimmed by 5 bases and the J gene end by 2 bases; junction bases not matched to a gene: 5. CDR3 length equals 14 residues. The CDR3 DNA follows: TGTGCCACCAGCCCTACTAGCGTTCAAGAGACCCAGTACTTC. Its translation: CATSPTSVQETQYF.

As DNA, the CDR3 is TGTGCCACCAGTGACAGTAGCGGGAGCTCCTACAATGAGCAGTTCTTC. Its translation is CATSDSSGSSYNEQFF. This sequence joins TRBV24-1 and TRBJ2-1, with TRBD2 identical over 9 bases. The CDR3 extends over 16 amino acids. V was pared by 4 bases and J by 0 bases, with 3 bases of the junction left unmatched. Germline values: CDR1 KGHDR, CDR2 SFDVKD.

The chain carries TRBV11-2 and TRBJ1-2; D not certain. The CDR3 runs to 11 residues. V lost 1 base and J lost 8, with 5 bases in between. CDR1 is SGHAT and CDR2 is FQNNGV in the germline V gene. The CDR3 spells CASSLGAGYTF. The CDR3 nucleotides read TGTGCCAGCAGCTTAGGAGCCGGCTACACCTTC.

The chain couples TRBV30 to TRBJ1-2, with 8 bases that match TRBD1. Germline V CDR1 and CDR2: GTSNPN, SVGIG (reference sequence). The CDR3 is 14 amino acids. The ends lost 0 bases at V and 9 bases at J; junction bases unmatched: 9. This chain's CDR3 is CAWSVTGGERSYTF. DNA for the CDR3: TGTGCCTGGAGTGTAACAGGGGGAGAAAGGAGCTACACCTTC.

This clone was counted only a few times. The CDR3 region is CASSLLASSYNEQFF. Written as DNA, the CDR3 is TGTGCCAGCAGCCTCCTAGCGAGCTCCTACAATGAGCAGTTCTTC. The V call is TRBV4-2, the J call TRBJ2-1; D perhaps matches TRBD2 (6 bases). Per germline, CDR1 LGHNA and CDR2 YNFKEQ. Trimming shortened V by 4 bases and J by 0 bases, and 10 bases separated the two germline ends. The CDR3 sequence is 15 residues long.

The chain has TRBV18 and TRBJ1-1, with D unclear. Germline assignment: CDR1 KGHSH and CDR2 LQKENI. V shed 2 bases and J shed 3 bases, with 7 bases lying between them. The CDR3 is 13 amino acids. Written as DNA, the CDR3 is TGTGCCAGCTCACCAGAGGTTTACACTGAAGCTTTCTTT. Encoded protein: CASSPEVYTEAFF.

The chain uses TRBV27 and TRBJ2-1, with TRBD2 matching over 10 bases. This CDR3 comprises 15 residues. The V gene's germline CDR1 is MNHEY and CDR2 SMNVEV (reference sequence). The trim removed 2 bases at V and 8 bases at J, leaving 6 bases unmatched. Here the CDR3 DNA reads TGTGCCAGCAGTTTAGGGCTAGCGGGAGAGGATGAGCAGTTCTTC. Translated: CASSLGLAGEDEQFF.

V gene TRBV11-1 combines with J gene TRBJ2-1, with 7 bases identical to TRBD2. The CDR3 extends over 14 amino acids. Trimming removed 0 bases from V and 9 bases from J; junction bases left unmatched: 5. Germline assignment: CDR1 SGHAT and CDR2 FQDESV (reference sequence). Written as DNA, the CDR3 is TGTGCCAGCAGCTTAGCGCGGGAGTCAGGTGAGCAGTTCTTC. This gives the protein CASSLARESGEQFF.

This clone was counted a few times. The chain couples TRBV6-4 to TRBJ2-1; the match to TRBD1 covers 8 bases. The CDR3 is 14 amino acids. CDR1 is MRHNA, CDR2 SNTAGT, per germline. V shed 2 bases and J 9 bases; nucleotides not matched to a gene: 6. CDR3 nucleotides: TGTGCCAGCAGTGACGGACAGGGTGGGGGTGAGCAGTTCTTC. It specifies CASSDGQGGGEQFF.

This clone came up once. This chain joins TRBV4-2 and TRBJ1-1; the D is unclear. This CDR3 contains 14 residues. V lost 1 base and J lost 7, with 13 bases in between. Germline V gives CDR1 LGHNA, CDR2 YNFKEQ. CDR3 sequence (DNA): TGTGCCAGCAGCCAAGTGGCTGGAGTTGGTGAAGCTTTCTTT. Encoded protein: CASSQVAGVGEAFF.

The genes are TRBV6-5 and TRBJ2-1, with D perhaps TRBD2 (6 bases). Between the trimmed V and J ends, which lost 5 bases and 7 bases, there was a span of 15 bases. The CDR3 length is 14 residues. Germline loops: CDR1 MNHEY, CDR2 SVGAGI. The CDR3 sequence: CASSIRRAFNEQFF. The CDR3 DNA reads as TGTGCCAGCAGTATTAGGAGGGCCTTTAATGAGCAGTTCTTC.

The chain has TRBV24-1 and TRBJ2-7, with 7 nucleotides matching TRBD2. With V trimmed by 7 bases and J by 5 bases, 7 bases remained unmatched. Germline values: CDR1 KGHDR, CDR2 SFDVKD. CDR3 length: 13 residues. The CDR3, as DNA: TGTGCCACCAGCGCGGGGGTCCCCGACGAGCAGTACTTC. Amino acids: CATSAGVPDEQYF.

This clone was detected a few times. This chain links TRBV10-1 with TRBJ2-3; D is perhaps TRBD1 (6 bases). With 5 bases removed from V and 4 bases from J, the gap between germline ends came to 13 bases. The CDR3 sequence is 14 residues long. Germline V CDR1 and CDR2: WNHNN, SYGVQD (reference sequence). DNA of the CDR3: TGCGCCAGCAGTTCACAGGGTGGCCCAGATACGCAGTATTTT. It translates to CASSSQGGPDTQYF.

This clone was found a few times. CDR3 sequence (DNA): TGTGCCAGCAGTCACCAGGGCCGTGACAATCAGCCCCAGCATTTT. Protein: CASSHQGRDNQPQHF. V and J are TRBV28 and TRBJ1-5; D perhaps matches TRBD1 (5 bases). V was shortened by 5 bases and J by 3 bases, with 14 bases between the two germline ends. This CDR3 has 15 amino acids. Looked up from germline, CDR1 is MDHEN and CDR2 is SYDVKM.

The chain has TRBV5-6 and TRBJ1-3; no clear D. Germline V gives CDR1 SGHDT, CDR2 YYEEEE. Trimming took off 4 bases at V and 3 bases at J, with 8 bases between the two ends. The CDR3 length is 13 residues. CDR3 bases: TGTGCCAGCAGCAAGAGGCATGGAAACACCATATATTTT. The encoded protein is CASSKRHGNTIYF.

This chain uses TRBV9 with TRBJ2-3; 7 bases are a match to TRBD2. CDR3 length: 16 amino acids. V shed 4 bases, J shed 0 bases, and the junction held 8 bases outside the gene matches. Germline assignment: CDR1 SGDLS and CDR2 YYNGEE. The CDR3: CASSPPGGWSTDTQYF. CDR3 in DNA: TGTGCCAGCAGCCCCCCGGGGGGATGGAGCACAGATACGCAGTATTTT.

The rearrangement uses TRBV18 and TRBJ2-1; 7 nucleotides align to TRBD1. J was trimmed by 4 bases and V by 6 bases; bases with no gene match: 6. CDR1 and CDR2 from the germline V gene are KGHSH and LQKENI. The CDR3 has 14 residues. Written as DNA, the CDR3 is TGTGCCAGCTCCGGACAGGTTGGGTACAATGAGCAGTTCTTC. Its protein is CASSGQVGYNEQFF.